A single sample gave rise to the 19 T cell receptor beta chains below, sequenced in a study of cytomegalovirus exposure and HLA in healthy donors. PCR amplification relied on 60 Vbeta primers (plus 13 Jbeta primers). TCRdb's copy holds only in-frame clones and misses some; the assay was immunoSEQ multiplex PCR. The sample contains about 130,000 clones, over 60% of which appear only once. The sequencing input was PBMCs. These receptors came from a man in his forties in good health and CMV-seronegative.

The V and J genes are TRBV5-1 and TRBJ2-2; maybe TRBD1 (6 bases). Trimming took 0 bases from V and 7 from J, leaving 10 bases between them. Germline assignment: CDR1 SGHRS and CDR2 YFSETQ. The CDR3 loop spans 14 amino acids. The CDR3 coding sequence is TGCGCCAGCAGCTTGGGTCAGGGGATCGGGGAGCTGTTTTTT. The encoded protein is CASSLGQGIGELFF.

The gene calls are TRBV19 and TRBJ2-5, with D possibly being TRBD1 (6 bases). Germline V gene data show CDR1 as LNHDA and CDR2 as SQIVND (reference sequence). Trimming took 6 bases from V and 5 from J, leaving 10 bases between them. The CDR3 sequence is 12 residues long. The CDR3 DNA sequence: TGTGCCAGTAGAGACAGGACCGAGACCCAGTACTTC. Translation gives CASRDRTETQYF. Complete variable domain (other parts from reference TRBV19 and TRBJ2-5): DGGITQSPKYLFRKEGQNVTLSCEQNLNHDAMYWYRQDPGQGLRLIYYSQIVNDFQKGDIAEGYSVSREKKESFPLTVTSAQKNPTAFYLCASRDRTETQYFGPGTRLLVL.

The chain joins TRBV5-1 to TRBJ2-7; 8 bases map to TRBD2. The germline CDR1 and CDR2 sequences are SGHRS and YFSETQ. The CDR3 is 15 amino acids. Trimming took 2 bases from V and 3 from J; bases not matched to a gene: 7. CDR3 sequence reads: CASSFAGTRVYEQYF. The CDR3 DNA reads as TGCGCCAGCAGCTTCGCCGGGACTAGGGTCTACGAGCAGTACTTC.

V gene TRBV28 combines with J gene TRBJ1-2, with D perhaps matching TRBD1 (5 bases). Trimming removed 6 bases from V and 4 bases from J, with 12 bases in between. Germline V gene sequence: CDR1 MDHEN, CDR2 SYDVKM. The CDR3 is 13 amino acids. The CDR3 DNA follows: TGTGCCAGCAGCCCCGGACAACCCTATGGCTACACCTTC. It translates to CASSPGQPYGYTF.

The DNA for the CDR3 is TGTGCCAGCAGCCGCGAAGGGGGTACGGGAGAGACCCAGTACTTC. Its protein product is CASSREGGTGETQYF. The rearrangement links TRBV11-2 to TRBJ2-5; D might be TRBD1 (6 bases). CDR3 length: 15 amino acids. The ends were cut back, 5 bases at V and 4 bases at J, with 17 bases in the middle. CDR1 is SGHAT and CDR2 is FQNNGV in the germline V gene.

This clone has only a few counts. The rearrangement links TRBV7-9 to TRBJ2-5, with D uncertain. Germline values: CDR1 SEHNR, CDR2 FQNEAQ (reference sequence). The CDR3 extends over 12 amino acids. V lost 5 bases to trimming and J lost 6 bases, with 10 bases between them. CDR3 sequence reads: CASSITQKTQYF. The CDR3 DNA follows: TGTGCCAGCAGCATTACCCAGAAGACCCAGTACTTC.

This clone has only a few counts. The chain is built from TRBV6-4 and TRBJ2-1; 7 bases match TRBD2. V lost 0 bases to trimming and J lost 4 bases; unmatched junction nucleotides: 6. This CDR3 is built from 16 residues. The V gene's germline CDR1 is MRHNA and CDR2 SNTAGT. CDR3 region: CASSDSIWRGYNEQFF. DNA of the CDR3: TGTGCCAGCAGTGACTCGATCTGGCGGGGGTACAATGAGCAGTTCTTC.

The genes are TRBV7-2 and TRBJ2-7, with no clear D. The V gene's germline CDR1 is SGHTA and CDR2 FQGNSA. V was clipped by 7 bases and J by 2 bases, with 15 bases between them. The CDR3 length is 14 residues. The CDR3 DNA reads as TGTGCCAGCACCAAGCCAGGATACACCTACGAGCAGTACTTC. As protein: CASTKPGYTYEQYF.

A few counts support this clone. V gene TRBV11-3 combines with J gene TRBJ1-4; 8 nucleotides agree with TRBD1. Per the germline V gene, CDR1 is SGHNT and CDR2 is YENEEA. The CDR3 is 16 amino acids. Unmatched junction bases numbered 13, after V lost 5 bases and J lost 8 bases. DNA for the CDR3: TGTGCCAGCAGCCTCCAATCGGACAGGGTAAACGAAAAACTGTTTTTT. Protein: CASSLQSDRVNEKLFF.

The J gene is TRBJ2-7, the V gene TRBV18, with TRBD2 as a possible D gene (6 bases). The V gene's germline CDR1 is KGHSH and CDR2 LQKENI. The CDR3 is 14 amino acids. Trimming pared 3 bases from V and 3 bases from J, leaving 12 bases between. The CDR3 region is CASSPRDQNYEQYF. In DNA, the CDR3 is TGTGCCAGCTCACCGCGGGACCAGAACTACGAGCAGTACTTC.

By share of the sample, this clone is medium-sized (0.01 to 0.1%). The V call is TRBV11-2, the J call TRBJ2-6; 7 positions agree with TRBD2. Per germline, CDR1 SGHAT and CDR2 FQNNGV. The CDR3 runs 14 residues. The CDR3 loop reads CATSAFAGANVLTF. The DNA for the CDR3 is TGTGCTACTAGCGCCTTCGCTGGGGCCAACGTCCTGACTTTC.

As concerns this clone: This CDR3 is also generated by other DNA sequences in the sample. This chain links TRBV30 with TRBJ1-1; possible D gene TRBD1, 6 bases. The CDR3 runs 12 residues. Germline V CDR1 and CDR2: GTSNPN, SVGIG (reference sequence). The V and J ends lost 4 bases and 4 bases respectively, with 10 bases between them. CDR3 DNA: TGTGCCTGGAAGGGAGGGGGCACTGAAGCTTTCTTT. Translating it yields CAWKGGGTEAFF. Full variable domain (rest looked up from reference TRBV30 and TRBJ1-1): SQTIHQWPATLVQPVGSPLSLECTVEGTSNPNLYWYRQAAGRGLQLLFYSVGIGQISSEVPQNLSASRPQDRQFILSSKKLLLSDSGFYLCAWKGGGTEAFFGQGTRLTVV.

The chain combines TRBV9 with TRBJ2-7; 7 nucleotides agree with TRBD1. CDR3 size: 14 residues. Losses at the gene ends were 3 bases for V and 0 bases for J; bases not matched to a gene: 3. Germline loops: CDR1 SGDLS, CDR2 YYNGEE. This CDR3 reads CASSAQGDSYEQYF. The CDR3 nucleotides are TGTGCCAGCAGCGCGCAGGGGGACTCCTACGAGCAGTACTTC.

This clone was recorded only once. J is TRBJ1-1 and V is TRBV10-3, with D unclear. This CDR3 has 13 amino acids. CDR1 ENHRY and CDR2 SYGVKD come from the germline V gene. V was trimmed by 4 bases and J by 1 base, leaving 7 bases between them. The CDR3 nucleotides read TGTGCCATCAGTGGCCGAGGGAACACTGAAGCTTTCTTT. Translated: CAISGRGNTEAFF.

V usage is TRBV18 and J usage is TRBJ1-5, with TRBD1 matching over 8 bases. The CDR3 runs 17 residues. The V and J ends lost 4 bases and 7 bases, in that order; junction bases with no gene match: 15. Per germline, CDR1 KGHSH and CDR2 LQKENI. The CDR3 reads CASSQSSGTGRDQPQHF. CDR3 nucleotide sequence: TGTGCCAGCTCACAAAGCTCCGGGACAGGTCGTGACCAGCCCCAGCATTTT.

The table lists this clone with a few counts. The chain couples TRBV5-1 to TRBJ2-5; TRBD2 matches 7 bases. J was trimmed by 3 bases and V by 6 bases; bases with no gene match: 8. Germline V gives CDR1 SGHRS, CDR2 YFSETQ. CDR3 length equals 14 residues. CDR3 bases: TGCGCCAGCACACCGAGCGGGGCGGAAGAGACCCAGTACTTC. It yields the protein CASTPSGAEETQYF. The whole variable domain, remainder taken from reference TRBV5-1 and TRBJ2-5, is KAGVTQTPRYLIKTRGQQVTLSCSPISGHRSVSWYQQTPGQGLQFLFEYFSETQRNKGNFPGRFSGRQFSNSRSEMNVSTLELGDSALYLCASTPSGAEETQYFGPGTRLLVL.

The chain's CDR3 is CASSLGTSGRDTQYF. CDR3 in DNA: TGTGCCAGCAGCTTAGGAACTAGCGGGAGGGATACGCAGTATTTT. The chain combines TRBV7-8 with TRBJ2-3, with 12 bases fitting TRBD2. The CDR3 contains 15 residues. Germline V gives CDR1 SGHVS, CDR2 FQNEAQ. V shed 1 base, J shed 6 bases, and the junction held 2 bases outside the gene matches.

The gene calls are TRBV9 and TRBJ2-5; 16 nucleotides match TRBD2. The CDR3 covers 20 residues. Germline V gene data show CDR1 as SGDLS and CDR2 as YYNGEE. The junction had 11 bases not matched to a gene; V was cut back by 0 bases and J by 3 bases. The CDR3 DNA is TGTGCCAGCAGCGTAGAGTCCGGGACTAGCGGGAGGGGTTTTGAAGAGACCCAGTACTTC. Amino acids: CASSVESGTSGRGFEETQYF.

The chain links TRBV19 to TRBJ1-4; 8 nucleotides align to TRBD1. With V trimmed by 6 bases and J by 6 bases, 6 bases remained unmatched. Germline CDR1 and CDR2: LNHDA and SQIVND (reference sequence). This CDR3 region has 14 residues. CDR3 coding DNA: TGTGCCAGTAGGCCCAGGGGGCCAGATGAAAAACTGTTTTTT. Translated, it gives CASRPRGPDEKLFF. Drawing the rest from reference TRBV19 and TRBJ1-4, the complete variable domain is DGGITQSPKYLFRKEGQNVTLSCEQNLNHDAMYWYRQDPGQGLRLIYYSQIVNDFQKGDIAEGYSVSREKKESFPLTVTSAQKNPTAFYLCASRPRGPDEKLFFGSGTQLSVL.